This entry lists 8 T cell receptor beta chains sequenced from one sample in a study of cytomegalovirus exposure and HLA in healthy donors. This PCR relied on a set of 60 Vbeta primers and 13 Jbeta primers. The data were produced by immunoSEQ multiplex PCR, yet TCRdb's version contains in-frame clones alone and is incomplete. The profile shows about 94,000 clones, about 80% of them singletons. Sequenced material: PBMCs. Receptors originate from a human donor in good health.

V is TRBV30 and J is TRBJ1-3, with D possibly TRBD1 on 5 matching bases. V gave up 1 base and J gave up 8 bases, with 15 bases separating them. The CDR3 totals 14 residues. Germline V gives CDR1 GTSNPN, CDR2 SVGIG (reference sequence). CDR3 DNA: TGTGCCTGGAGTGGCGGGGCCTCGGGAGACACCATATATTTT. This codes for CAWSGGASGDTIYF.

This sequence joins TRBV7-8 and TRBJ2-3; D call uncertain. The CDR3 is made up of 18 amino acids. Germline CDR1 SGHVS, CDR2 FQNEAQ. V was shortened by 5 bases and J by 5 bases, with 26 bases between the two germline ends. This chain's CDR3 is CASSPGRLSRPHGDTQYF. The CDR3 DNA is TGTGCCAGCAGCCCAGGCAGGTTATCGCGCCCACACGGAGATACGCAGTATTTT.

The chain recombines TRBV11-2 with TRBJ1-1; 10 positions match TRBD1. The CDR3 extends over 16 amino acids. Trimming took 6 bases from V and 1 from J; bases not matched to a gene: 8. Germline-derived CDR1 and CDR2 are SGHAT and FQNNGV. The CDR3 coding sequence is TGTGCCAGCAGGCTGGGACAGGGGTTCGGGAACACTGAAGCTTTCTTT. It specifies CASRLGQGFGNTEAFF. Variable domain in full (rest from reference TRBV11-2 and TRBJ1-1): EAGVAQSPRYKIIEKRQSVAFWCNPISGHATLYWYQQILGQGPKLLIQFQNNGVVDDSQLPKDRFSAERLKGVDSTLKIQPAKLEDSAVYLCASRLGQGFGNTEAFFGQGTRLTVV.

This chain connects TRBV19 to TRBJ1-1, with TRBD1 matching over 7 bases. Germline V lookup: CDR1 LNHDA, CDR2 SQIVND (reference sequence). Unmatched junction bases numbered 2, after V lost 4 bases and J lost 0 bases. The CDR3 runs to 14 residues. The CDR3 is CASSTGGMNTEAFF. CDR3 DNA sequence: TGTGCCAGTAGTACAGGGGGAATGAACACTGAAGCTTTCTTT.

The gene calls are TRBV19 and TRBJ1-5; 9 nucleotides align to TRBD1. The CDR3 has 18 amino acids. Per the germline V gene, CDR1 is LNHDA and CDR2 is SQIVND (reference sequence). J gave up 0 bases and V 5 bases, and 11 bases lay outside the gene matches. The CDR3 loop reads CASSGPGQGMYSNQPQHF. CDR3 coding DNA: TGTGCCAGTAGTGGACCGGGACAGGGCATGTATAGCAATCAGCCCCAGCATTTT.

The V gene is TRBV28, the J gene TRBJ1-2; D is unclear. CDR3 length equals 15 residues. The germline V and J ends were trimmed by 3 bases and 8 bases, with 19 bases remaining between them. Per the germline V gene, CDR1 is MDHEN and CDR2 is SYDVKM. In nucleotides, the CDR3 is TGTGCCAGCAGTTTCCCCGTCCGGGGTATGTACGGCTACACCTTC. It translates to CASSFPVRGMYGYTF.

The V call is TRBV6-5, the J call TRBJ1-6, with D unclear. V was clipped by 8 bases and J by 7 bases, with 12 bases between them. The CDR3 has 13 residues. Germline lookup yields CDR1 MNHEY and CDR2 SVGAGI. The CDR3 region has the DNA TGTGCCAGCCGTCTGGGCAGCAATTCACCCCTCCACTTT. Translation: CASRLGSNSPLHF.

V and J are TRBV11-2 and TRBJ1-4, with a possible D match to TRBD1 (6 bases). Germline V gene sequence: CDR1 SGHAT, CDR2 FQNNGV. CDR3 length: 17 residues. V shed 1 base and J shed 5 bases, with 17 bases lying between them. CDR3: CASSLGLGGQSNEKLFF. In DNA, the CDR3 is TGTGCCAGCAGCTTAGGGTTGGGTGGACAGTCCAATGAAAAACTGTTTTTT.